The present T cell receptor (beta chain) was sequenced within a study of blood T cell repertoires in COVID-19. Study context: T cells, B-cell-depleted T cells, or PBMCs provided the cDNA or gDNA that served as material.

Profiling relied on immunoSEQ multiplex PCR, and the TCRdb table lists in-frame clones only, not all of them. The sample has some 170,000 clones, approximately 84% seen once. The V end was cut by 5 bases, the J end by 0 bases, with 7 bases between. CDR1 is LNHDA and CDR2 is SQIVND in the germline V gene (reference sequence). The CDR3 loop spans 13 amino acids. The source material was PBMCs or T cells enriched from blood (not recorded which). The chain uses TRBV19 and TRBJ1-1; D is undetermined. The sequence was obtained from a human donor with acute COVID-19. The donor label of this sample is uncertain. CDR3: CASSPEMNTEAFF. The CDR3 DNA follows: TGTGCCAGTAGTCCGGAGATGAACACTGAAGCTTTCTTT.